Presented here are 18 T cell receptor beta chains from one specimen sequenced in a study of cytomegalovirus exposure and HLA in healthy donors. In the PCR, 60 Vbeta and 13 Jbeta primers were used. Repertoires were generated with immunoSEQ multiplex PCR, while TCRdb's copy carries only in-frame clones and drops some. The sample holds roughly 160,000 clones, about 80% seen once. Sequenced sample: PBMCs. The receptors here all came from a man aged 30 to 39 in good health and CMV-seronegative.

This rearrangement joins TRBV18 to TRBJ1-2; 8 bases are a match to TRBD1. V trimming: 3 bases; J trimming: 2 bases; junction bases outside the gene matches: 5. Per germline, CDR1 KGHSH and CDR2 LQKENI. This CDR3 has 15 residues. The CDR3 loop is CASSPDRGQNYGYTF. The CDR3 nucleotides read TGTGCCAGCTCACCCGACAGGGGCCAGAACTATGGCTACACCTTC.

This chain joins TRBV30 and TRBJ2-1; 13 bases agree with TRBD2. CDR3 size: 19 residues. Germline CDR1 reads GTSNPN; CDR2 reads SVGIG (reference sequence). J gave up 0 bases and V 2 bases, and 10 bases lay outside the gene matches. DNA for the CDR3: TGTGCCTGGAGTTCCACTAGCGGGGGGGCCTCCGGCTCCTACAATGAGCAGTTCTTC. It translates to CAWSSTSGGASGSYNEQFF. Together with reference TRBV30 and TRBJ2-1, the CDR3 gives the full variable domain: SQTIHQWPATLVQPVGSPLSLECTVEGTSNPNLYWYRQAAGRGLQLLFYSVGIGQISSEVPQNLSASRPQDRQFILSSKKLLLSDSGFYLCAWSSTSGGASGSYNEQFFGPGTRLTVL.

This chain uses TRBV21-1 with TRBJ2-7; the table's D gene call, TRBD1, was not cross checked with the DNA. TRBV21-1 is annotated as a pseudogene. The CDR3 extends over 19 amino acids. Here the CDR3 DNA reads TGTGCCAGCAGCAAATATGGGATTTTGATTTCAGGGGGCGCTGAGGAGCAGTACTTC. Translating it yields CASSKYGILISGGAEEQYF.

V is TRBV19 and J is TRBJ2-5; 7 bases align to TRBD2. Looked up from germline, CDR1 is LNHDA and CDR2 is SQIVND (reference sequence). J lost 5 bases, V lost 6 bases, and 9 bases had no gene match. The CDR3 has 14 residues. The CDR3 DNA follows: TGTGCCAGTAGCCGGCCCGGGGGGAGGGAGACCCAGTACTTC. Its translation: CASSRPGGRETQYF.

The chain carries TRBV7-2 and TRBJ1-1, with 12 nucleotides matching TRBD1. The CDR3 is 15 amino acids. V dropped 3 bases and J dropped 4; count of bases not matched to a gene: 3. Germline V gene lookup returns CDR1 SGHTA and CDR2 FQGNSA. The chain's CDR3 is CASSFGTGGGTEAFF. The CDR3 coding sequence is TGTGCCAGCAGCTTTGGGACAGGGGGCGGCACTGAAGCTTTCTTT.

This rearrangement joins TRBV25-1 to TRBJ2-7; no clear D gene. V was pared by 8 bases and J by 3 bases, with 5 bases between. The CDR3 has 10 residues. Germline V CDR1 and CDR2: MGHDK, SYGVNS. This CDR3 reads CASRGYEQYF. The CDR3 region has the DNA TGTGCCAGCCGCGGCTACGAGCAGTACTTC.

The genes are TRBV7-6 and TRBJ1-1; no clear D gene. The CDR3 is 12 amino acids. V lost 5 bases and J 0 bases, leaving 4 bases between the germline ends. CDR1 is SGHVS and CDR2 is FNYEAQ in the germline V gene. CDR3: CASSLLNTEAFF. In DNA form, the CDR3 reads TGTGCCAGCAGCCTATTGAACACTGAAGCTTTCTTT.

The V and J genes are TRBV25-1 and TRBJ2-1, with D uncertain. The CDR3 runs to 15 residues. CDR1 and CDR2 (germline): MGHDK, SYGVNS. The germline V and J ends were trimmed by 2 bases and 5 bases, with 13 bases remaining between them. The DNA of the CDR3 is TGTGCCAGCAGTGAAAACTATCCCACCCACAATGAGCAGTTCTTC. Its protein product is CASSENYPTHNEQFF.

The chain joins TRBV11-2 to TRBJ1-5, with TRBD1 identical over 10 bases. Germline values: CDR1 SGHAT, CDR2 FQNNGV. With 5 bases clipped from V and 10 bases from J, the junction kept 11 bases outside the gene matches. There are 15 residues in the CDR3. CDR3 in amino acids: CASSLNSGTGEPQHF. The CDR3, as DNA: TGTGCCAGCAGCCTCAACTCCGGGACAGGGGAACCCCAGCATTTT.

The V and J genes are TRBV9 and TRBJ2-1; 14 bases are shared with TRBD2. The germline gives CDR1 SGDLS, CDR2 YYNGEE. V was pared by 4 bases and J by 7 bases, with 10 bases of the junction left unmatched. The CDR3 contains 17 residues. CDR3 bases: TGTGCCAGCAGCTCGGACCCGGGACTAGCGGGAGAGAATGAGCAGTTCTTC. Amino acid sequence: CASSSDPGLAGENEQFF. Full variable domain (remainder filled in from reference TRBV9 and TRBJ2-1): DSGVTQTPKHLITATGQRVTLRCSPRSGDLSVYWYQQSLDQGLQFLIQYYNGEERAKGNILERFSAQQFPDLHSELNLSSLELGDSALYFCASSSDPGLAGENEQFFGPGTRLTVL.

CDR3 region: CASSSFPWGVKGEQYF. CDR3 nucleotides: TGTGCCAGCAGCAGTTTTCCCTGGGGGGTAAAGGGCGAGCAGTACTTC. V gene TRBV21-1 combines with J gene TRBJ2-7; the table calls TRBD2, which could not be checked here. TRBV21-1 is labeled a pseudogene. This CDR3 region has 16 residues.

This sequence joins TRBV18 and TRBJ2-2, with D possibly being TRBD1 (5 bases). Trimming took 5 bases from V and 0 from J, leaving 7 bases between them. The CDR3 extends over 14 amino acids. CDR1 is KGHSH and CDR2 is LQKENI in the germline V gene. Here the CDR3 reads CASSRGANTGELFF. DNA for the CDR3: TGTGCCAGCTCAAGGGGCGCGAACACCGGGGAGCTGTTTTTT.

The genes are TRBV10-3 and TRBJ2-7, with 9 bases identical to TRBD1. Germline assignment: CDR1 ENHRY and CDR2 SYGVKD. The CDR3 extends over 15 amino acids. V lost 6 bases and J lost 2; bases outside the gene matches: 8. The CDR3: CAISSSGTGPYEQYF. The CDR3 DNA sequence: TGTGCCATCAGCTCATCCGGGACAGGGCCCTACGAGCAGTACTTC.

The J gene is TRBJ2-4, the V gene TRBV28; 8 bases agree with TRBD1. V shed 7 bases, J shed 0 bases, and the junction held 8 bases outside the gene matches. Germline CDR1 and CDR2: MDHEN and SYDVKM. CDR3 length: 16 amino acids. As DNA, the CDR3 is TGTGCCAGCAAGCAGGGGGCCCTAGTAGCCAAAAACATTCAGTACTTC. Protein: CASKQGALVAKNIQYF.

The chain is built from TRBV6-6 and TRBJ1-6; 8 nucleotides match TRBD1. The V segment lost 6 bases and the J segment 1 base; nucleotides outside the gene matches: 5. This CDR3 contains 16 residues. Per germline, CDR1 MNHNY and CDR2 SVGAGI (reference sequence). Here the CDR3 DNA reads TGTGCCAGCAGGGGACAGGAGGTTTCCTATAATTCACCCCTCCACTTT. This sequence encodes CASRGQEVSYNSPLHF.

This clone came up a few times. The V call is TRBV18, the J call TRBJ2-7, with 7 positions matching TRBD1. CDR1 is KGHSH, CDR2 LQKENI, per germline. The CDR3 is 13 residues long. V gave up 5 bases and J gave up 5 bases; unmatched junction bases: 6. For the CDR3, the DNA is TGTGCCAGCTCATCGACAGGGTACGACGAGCAGTACTTC. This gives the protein CASSSTGYDEQYF.

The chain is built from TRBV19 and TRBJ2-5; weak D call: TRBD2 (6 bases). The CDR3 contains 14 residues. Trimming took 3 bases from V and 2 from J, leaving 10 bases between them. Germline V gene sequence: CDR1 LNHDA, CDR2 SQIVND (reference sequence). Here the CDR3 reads CASSIPGLQETQYF. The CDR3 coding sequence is TGTGCCAGTAGTATCCCTGGACTACAAGAGACCCAGTACTTC.

The CDR3 region is CSAPFFRVSTDTQYF. CDR3 DNA: TGCAGCGCTCCCTTTTTCCGGGTAAGCACAGATACGCAGTATTTT. The V gene is TRBV29-1, the J gene TRBJ2-3; D call uncertain. Germline-derived CDR1 and CDR2 are SQVTM and ANQGSEA. V was trimmed by 7 bases and J by 0 bases, leaving 17 bases between them. This CDR3 spans 15 amino acids.